The 20 T cell receptor beta chains reported below all come from one sample, sequenced in a study of T cell repertoires in cytomegalovirus infection. TCRdb re-called the reads with MiXCR, one entry per CDR3 protein. This sample has 800,000 to 950,000 distinct CDR3 sequences, with around a third found just once. Their antigen targets remain unknown. This sample comprised cultured CD8+ T cells from PBMCs, obtained from culture after CMV antigen stimulation. These receptors were taken from a human donor in good health (CMV status not recorded). Some clones in this sample may be carry-over from other donors' samples.

V is TRBV6-5 and J is TRBJ2-2; D gene unclear. The CDR3 totals 16 residues. The V gene's germline CDR1 is MNHEY and CDR2 SVGAGI. Deletions cut 6 bases from V and 0 bases from J, with 14 bases between. The CDR3: CASSSGLLSNTGELFF. The CDR3, as DNA: TGTGCCAGCAGCTCGGGTCTACTTTCGAACACCGGGGAGCTGTTTTTT.

Concerning this clonotype itself: This may arise from a read error, as a much more abundant clone is one base away. The chain's CDR3 is CANSSLSGVDTDTQYF. The CDR3 nucleotides read TGTGCCAACAGCTCTCTCTCGGGGGTGGACACAGATACGCAGTATTTT. The genes are TRBV7-8 and TRBJ2-3, with D possibly matching TRBD2 (6 bases). Germline loops: CDR1 SGHVS, CDR2 FQNEAQ. The CDR3 spans 16 residues.

The chain links TRBV7-9 to TRBJ1-2, with a possible D match to TRBD1 (6 bases). Trimming took 5 bases from V and 4 from J, leaving 11 bases between them. This CDR3 has 13 amino acids. CDR1 is SEHNR, CDR2 FQNEAQ, per germline (reference sequence). The CDR3 DNA reads as TGTGCCAGCAGCACCCCAGGGGTCTATGGCTACACCTTC. Translated: CASSTPGVYGYTF.

As to this clonotype: One end of the junction is discordant with germline, which a read error may explain. The J gene is TRBJ2-3, the V gene TRBV6-5; TRBD2 matches at 8 bases. The germline V gene has CDR1 MNHEY and CDR2 SVGAGI. The length of the CDR3 is 16 residues. The DNA of the CDR3 is TGTGTCAGCAGTTACTCGGGGGGGGGAAGGACAGATACGCAGTATTTT. Protein product: CVSSYSGGGRTDTQYF.

This rearrangement joins TRBV29-1 to TRBJ2-5, with TRBD1 identical over 10 bases. The trim removed 5 bases at V and 12 bases at J, leaving 9 bases unmatched. Germline CDR1 SQVTM, CDR2 ANQGSEA. There are 12 residues in the CDR3. CDR3 loop: CSVPTGGRVEYF. For the CDR3, the DNA is TGCAGCGTTCCGACAGGGGGCCGAGTCGAGTACTTC.

The rearrangement uses TRBV12-5 and TRBJ1-1; D may be TRBD1 (5 bases). The V end was cut by 4 bases, the J end by 0 bases, with 9 bases between. Germline V CDR1 and CDR2: LGHNT, FRNRAP. CDR3 length: 14 amino acids. CDR3 in DNA: TGTGCTAGTGGTTCCAGGGCTTTGAACACTGAAGCTTTCTTT. Amino acid sequence: CASGSRALNTEAFF.

This clonotype has at least ten counts. V and J are TRBV12-3 or TRBV12-4 and TRBJ2-5; a weak D match, TRBD2 (5 bases). The V end lost 5 bases, the J end lost 5 bases, and 9 bases lay between the germline ends. CDR3 length equals 12 residues. CDR3 region: CASSPSGETQYF. In DNA, the CDR3 is TGTGCCAGCAGTCCGTCGGGGGAGACCCAGTACTTC.

The V and J genes are TRBV10-3 and TRBJ2-1; D uncertain. Between the trimmed V and J ends, which lost 0 bases and 0 bases, there was a span of 6 bases. Germline CDR1 and CDR2: ENHRY and SYGVKD. The CDR3 has 15 residues. CDR3 in amino acids: CAISESETSYNEQFF. The CDR3 DNA is TGTGCCATCAGTGAGTCTGAAACCTCCTACAATGAGCAGTTCTTC.

This clonotype occurred many times. The V gene is TRBV6-2 or TRBV6-3, the J gene TRBJ2-6; TRBD1 matches at 7 bases. The J segment lost 0 bases and the V segment lost 2 bases, leaving 1 base of the junction unmatched. The germline gives CDR1 MNHEY, CDR2 SVGEGT. The CDR3 is 16 amino acids. CDR3 residues: CASSYDRDSGANVLTF. The CDR3 DNA is TGTGCCAGCAGTTACGACAGGGACTCTGGGGCCAACGTCCTGACTTTC.

Note on this clonotype: A single base separates this from a much larger clone, so it may be a read error. The gene calls are TRBV7-2 and TRBJ2-7; D possibly corresponds to TRBD2 (5 bases). Germline V CDR1 and CDR2: SGHTA, FQGNSA. The CDR3 is 14 residues long. V was trimmed by 1 base and J by 3 bases, leaving 10 bases between them. The DNA of the CDR3 is TGTGCCAGCAGCTTAGGTGAAGGGAGCTACGAGCAGTACGTC. Its translation is CASSLGEGSYEQYV.

This chain connects TRBV7-6 to TRBJ2-1; D might be TRBD2 (6 bases). This CDR3 is built from 14 residues. The germline V and J ends were trimmed by 6 bases and 4 bases, with 13 bases remaining between them. Germline values: CDR1 SGHVS, CDR2 FNYEAQ. The CDR3 DNA reads TGTGCCAGCAGGGGGATGGGGGGATACAATGAGCAGTTCTTC. Amino acids: CASRGMGGYNEQFF.

The sample holds many counts of this clonotype. The J gene is TRBJ2-5, the V gene TRBV6-5, with D unresolved. V lost 0 bases and J lost 1, with 9 bases in between. This CDR3 has 15 amino acids. Per the germline V gene, CDR1 is MNHEY and CDR2 is SVGAGI. The CDR3 protein is CASSYSAGPQETQYF. CDR3 DNA: TGTGCCAGCAGTTACTCGGCCGGACCCCAAGAGACCCAGTACTTC.

The chain carries TRBV9 and TRBJ2-4, with D tentatively TRBD1 (6 bases). The germline CDR1 and CDR2 sequences are SGDLS and YYNGEE. V was shortened by 4 bases and J by 2 bases, with 13 bases between the two germline ends. This CDR3 contains 15 residues. The CDR3, as DNA: TGTGCCAGCAGCCCTCTACAGGGCCCCAAAAACATTCAGTACTTC. It codes for CASSPLQGPKNIQYF. Using reference TRBV9 and TRBJ2-4 for the parts outside the CDR3, the full variable domain is DSGVTQTPKHLITATGQRVTLRCSPRSGDLSVYWYQQSLDQGLQFLIQYYNGEERAKGNILERFSAQQFPDLHSELNLSSLELGDSALYFCASSPLQGPKNIQYFGAGTRLSVL.

A word on this clonotype: Germline and junction disagree at one end, which may indicate a read error. The V gene is TRBV7-8, the J gene TRBJ2-2, with TRBD1 matching 9 bases. The CDR3 covers 15 residues. The germline V gene encodes CDR1 SGHVS and CDR2 FQNEAQ. The CDR3 DNA reads TGTGCCAACAGCTTCGGGACAGGGAGCACCGGGGAGCTGTTTTTT. This encodes CANSFGTGSTGELFF.

V usage is TRBV19 and J usage is TRBJ1-2, with D unresolved. The CDR3 covers 15 residues. Germline CDR1 is LNHDA and CDR2 is SQIVND (reference sequence). V shed 3 bases and J shed 7 bases, with 18 bases lying between them. The CDR3 coding sequence is TGTGCCAGTAGTATCGGGCAGTACGGTATCTCTGGCTACACCTTC. Protein: CASSIGQYGISGYTF.

A few counts support this clonotype. This rearrangement joins TRBV6-2 or TRBV6-3 to TRBJ1-6; TRBD1 matches at 9 bases. Germline CDR1 reads MNHEY; CDR2 reads SVGEGT. CDR3 length: 16 residues. After removal of 6 bases from V and 1 base from J, the junction contained 4 bases not matched to a gene. The CDR3 spells CASSEGQGSYNSPLHF. The DNA of the CDR3 is TGTGCCAGCAGCGAGGGACAGGGTTCCTATAATTCACCCCTCCACTTT.

This clonotype turned up a few times. This chain joins TRBV19 and TRBJ1-1; D is possibly TRBD1 (5 bases). The CDR3 sequence is 18 residues long. With 1 base removed from V and 0 bases from J, the gap between germline ends came to 18 bases. The germline gives CDR1 LNHDA, CDR2 SQIVND (reference sequence). CDR3 amino acids: CASSIVIRGFSLNTEAFF. As DNA, the CDR3 is TGTGCCAGTAGTATAGTTATCCGGGGCTTCTCATTGAACACTGAAGCTTTCTTT.

This chain joins TRBV7-9 and TRBJ1-5; a possible D gene is TRBD1 (6 bases). The germline CDR1 and CDR2 sequences are SEHNR and FQNEAQ (reference sequence). The CDR3 is made up of 15 amino acids. The V and J ends lost 1 base and 5 bases respectively, with 12 bases between them. The CDR3 nucleotides are TGTGCCAGCAGCTTAGTCGGGGCAGGGGATCAGCCCCAGCATTTT. Translated: CASSLVGAGDQPQHF.

CDR3 bases: TGTGCCAGCAGCCCCCGGACAGACTCTTTACCAACATTTAGCACAGATACGCAGTATTTT. Amino acids: CASSPRTDSLPTFSTDTQYF. The rearrangement joins TRBV7-9 to TRBJ2-3; tentative D call: TRBD1 (6 bases). CDR1 SEHNR and CDR2 FQNEAQ come from the germline V gene (reference sequence). This CDR3 contains 20 residues. Trimming cost V 5 bases and J 0 bases, with 27 bases left between them.

This clonotype showed up just a few times. The V gene is TRBV6-2 or TRBV6-3, the J gene TRBJ1-1; 7 bases fit TRBD1. The CDR3 is 15 residues long. V lost 7 bases to trimming and J lost 5 bases; unmatched junction nucleotides: 13. Germline values: CDR1 MNHEY, CDR2 SVGEGT. The DNA for the CDR3 is TGTGCCAGCACTAAACGGCCAGGGGGGAATACTGAAGCTTTCTTT. The encoded protein is CASTKRPGGNTEAFF.